Detailed here is one TCR beta chain. This specimen comes from a study of blood T cell repertoires in COVID-19. As for the study in general: Sites across the United States, Italy and Spain contributed samples from acute and convalescent COVID-19. PBMCs, B-cell-depleted T cells, or T cells provided the cDNA or gDNA that made up the material.

In the original processing: Scientists estimated how many nucleated cells there were by amplifying reference gene primers. TCRdb's copy holds only in-frame clones and misses some; the assay was immunoSEQ multiplex PCR. That table gives V, J and clone size, and the DNA gave D and trimming. The table shows around 70,000 clones, with about 74% occurring only once. V was pared by 5 bases and J by 6 bases, with 17 bases between. CDR3 length: 16 amino acids. CDR1 is SGHTA and CDR2 is FQGNSA in the germline V gene. The chain links TRBV7-2 to TRBJ1-6; D may be TRBD1 (5 bases). This receptor was obtained from a human donor in a cohort sampled during active COVID-19. Sequenced: peripheral blood. In DNA, the CDR3 is TGTGCCAGCAGCCTCGCGCAGGGAGGTGGTAATTCACCCCTCCACTTT. This sequence encodes CASSLAQGGGNSPLHF.